Shown below are 14 T cell receptor beta chains from a single sample sequenced in a study of blood T cell repertoires in COVID-19. TCRdb's table, derived via immunoSEQ multiplex PCR, lists solely in-frame clones and lacks some. The repertoire holds around 30,000 clones, with nearly 90% as singletons. Sequenced: peripheral blood. These receptors originate from a human donor in a cohort sampled during active COVID-19.

The chain combines TRBV7-8 with TRBJ2-7; 9 nucleotides line up with TRBD2. The CDR3 is 15 residues long. Losses at the gene ends were 4 bases for V and 3 bases for J; bases not matched to a gene: 7. The germline gives CDR1 SGHVS, CDR2 FQNEAQ. This chain's CDR3 is CASSSQRGAHYEQYF. In DNA, the CDR3 is TGTGCCAGCAGCTCCCAGCGGGGGGCTCACTACGAGCAGTACTTC. Full variable domain (rest looked up from reference TRBV7-8 and TRBJ2-7): GAGVSQSPRYKVAKRGQDVALRCDPISGHVSLFWYQQALGQGPEFLTYFQNEAQLDKSGLPSDRFFAERPEGSVSTLKIQRTQQEDSAVYLCASSSQRGAHYEQYFGPGTRLTVT.

The chain employs TRBV7-6 and TRBJ2-1, with TRBD1 as a possible D gene (6 bases). Germline V CDR1 and CDR2: SGHVS, FNYEAQ. Between the trimmed V and J ends, which lost 5 bases and 7 bases, there was a span of 9 bases. The length of the CDR3 is 12 residues. The CDR3 loop is CASSARGNEQFF. CDR3 sequence (DNA): TGTGCCAGCAGCGCCAGGGGTAATGAGCAGTTCTTC.

This chain links TRBV28 with TRBJ1-5; the D gene is possibly TRBD1 (5 bases). Germline loops: CDR1 MDHEN, CDR2 SYDVKM. The CDR3 extends over 15 amino acids. V lost 7 bases to trimming and J lost 3 bases, with 16 bases between them. CDR3 region: CASITGGWANQPQHF. The CDR3 nucleotides are TGTGCCAGCATTACGGGGGGGTGGGCCAATCAGCCCCAGCATTTT.

CDR3 residues: CASSGTSGGSYEQYF. The DNA of the CDR3 is TGTGCCAGCAGCGGTACTAGCGGGGGCTCCTACGAGCAGTACTTC. V usage is TRBV6-6 and J usage is TRBJ2-7, with 11 bases fitting TRBD2. The CDR3 is 15 amino acids. Germline V gene lookup returns CDR1 MNHNY and CDR2 SVGAGI (reference sequence). The V segment lost 6 bases and the J segment 0 bases; nucleotides outside the gene matches: 4.

This chain joins TRBV4-1 and TRBJ1-5, with D perhaps TRBD1 (5 bases). The CDR3 consists of 17 residues. CDR1 and CDR2 (germline): MGHRA, YSYEKL. V lost 3 bases to trimming and J lost 4 bases, with 19 bases between them. CDR3 DNA: TGCGCCAGCAGCCACCCAAGTGCCCGGGGGGGGAATCAGCCCCAGCATTTT. Protein: CASSHPSARGGNQPQHF.

The chain combines TRBV7-3 with TRBJ2-2; tentative D call: TRBD1 (5 bases). Germline CDR1 is SGHTA and CDR2 is FQGTGA. V dropped 6 bases and J dropped 6 bases, with 14 bases sitting between them. This CDR3 has 14 amino acids. CDR3 loop: CASSSGYGAGELFF. In DNA form, the CDR3 reads TGTGCCAGCAGTTCAGGGTACGGCGCCGGGGAGCTGTTTTTT.

This chain connects TRBV19 to TRBJ1-5; tentative D call: TRBD1 (6 bases). Trimming shortened V by 0 bases and J by 7 bases, and 7 bases separated the two germline ends. CDR1 is LNHDA, CDR2 SQIVND, per germline (reference sequence). The CDR3 is 13 amino acids. The CDR3 coding sequence is TGTGCCAGTAGTATAGATGGGGGCCAGCCCCAGCATTTT. Translation gives CASSIDGGQPQHF.

The rearrangement joins TRBV4-2 to TRBJ1-5, with TRBD1 matching 7 bases. Germline lookup yields CDR1 LGHNA and CDR2 YNFKEQ. V lost 3 bases, J lost 4 bases, and 9 bases stayed unmatched. The CDR3 loop spans 16 amino acids. The CDR3 sequence is CASSQAWGQLNQPQHF. The DNA for the CDR3 is TGTGCCAGCAGCCAGGCTTGGGGACAGCTTAATCAGCCCCAGCATTTT.

This clone was recorded a few times. The chain couples TRBV7-6 to TRBJ1-4; tentative D call: TRBD1 (5 bases). The CDR3 is 18 residues long. CDR1 SGHVS and CDR2 FNYEAQ come from the germline V gene. Trimming shortened V by 1 base and J by 4 bases, and 19 bases separated the two germline ends. CDR3 protein: CASSLGDSREWYNEKLFF. CDR3 bases: TGTGCCAGCAGCTTAGGGGATTCCAGGGAATGGTATAATGAAAAACTGTTTTTT. The entire variable domain, with the rest obtained from reference TRBV7-6 and TRBJ1-4, is as follows: GAGVSQSPRYKVTKRGQDVALRCDPISGHVSLYWYRQALGQGPEFLTYFNYEAQQDKSGLPNDRFSAERPEGSISTLTIQRTEQRDSAMYRCASSLGDSREWYNEKLFFGSGTQLSVL.

This clone is a singleton in its sample. The chain employs TRBV18 and TRBJ2-5; D may be TRBD1 (6 bases). This CDR3 contains 12 residues. Germline CDR1 and CDR2: KGHSH and LQKENI. Trimming removed 4 bases from V and 5 bases from J, with 8 bases in between. The CDR3 DNA sequence: TGTGCCAGCTCACGAGGGGGTGAGACCCAGTACTTC. This sequence encodes CASSRGGETQYF.

This chain links TRBV7-6 with TRBJ1-6, with D unclear. V lost 5 bases and J 10 bases, leaving 12 bases between the germline ends. Germline CDR1 and CDR2: SGHVS and FNYEAQ. CDR3 length: 13 amino acids. The chain's CDR3 is CASSRVEGSPLHF. CDR3 nucleotides: TGTGCCAGCAGCCGGGTGGAGGGCTCACCCCTCCACTTT.

The chain recombines TRBV7-8 with TRBJ2-1; D call uncertain. Trimming shortened V by 6 bases and J by 0 bases, and 12 bases separated the two germline ends. The CDR3 runs 15 residues. The germline gives CDR1 SGHVS, CDR2 FQNEAQ. CDR3 sequence: CASSVMLSSYNEQFF. The CDR3, as DNA: TGTGCCAGCAGTGTTATGCTTAGCTCCTACAATGAGCAGTTCTTC.

This chain connects TRBV5-1 to TRBJ2-3; D unresolved. Trimming removed 0 bases at V and 1 base at J, with 12 bases between. From germline, CDR1 is SGHRS and CDR2 YFSETQ. The CDR3 is 16 residues long. The CDR3 loop reads CASSLGSDLGTDTQYF. CDR3 nucleotide sequence: TGCGCCAGCAGCTTGGGGAGCGATTTGGGCACAGATACGCAGTATTTT.

The chain joins TRBV5-1 to TRBJ2-5; 7 nucleotides match TRBD2. Germline values: CDR1 SGHRS, CDR2 YFSETQ. The CDR3 length is 17 residues. The V segment lost 4 bases and the J segment 5 bases; nucleotides outside the gene matches: 17. CDR3 coding DNA: TGCGCCAGCAGCGCCTCAGTGAGGTCAGCGGGGAGGGAGACCCAGTACTTC. Translating gives CASSASVRSAGRETQYF. Filled out from reference TRBV5-1 and TRBJ2-5, the complete variable domain reads KAGVTQTPRYLIKTRGQQVTLSCSPISGHRSVSWYQQTPGQGLQFLFEYFSETQRNKGNFPGRFSGRQFSNSRSEMNVSTLELGDSALYLCASSASVRSAGRETQYFGPGTRLLVL.